This T cell receptor (beta chain) was sequenced for a study of regulatory T cells in long-lasting Graves disease. Overall study: By definition, persistent Graves' disease involved antithyroid drugs for over 5 years alongside positive TSH receptor antibodies.

In germline, CDR1 is SNHLY, CDR2 FYNNEI. V lost 5 bases to trimming and J lost 6 bases, with 13 bases between them. CDR3 length equals 13 residues. General observations from the study: Persistent disease exhibited a predilection for TRBV28, TRBJ1-2 and TRBJ2-5. Graves' patients with persistent disease showed TCR diversity lower than patients newly diagnosed.

As regards this clonotype: No antigen is known for it. A single base separates this from a much larger clone, so it may be a read error.

The time point: persistent/refractory GD, antithyroid drugs over 5 years with positive TRAb. RNA extracted from PBMCs served as the sequencing template. CDR3 regions were amplified by Arm-PCR using iRepertoire HTBI primers to build TCR beta libraries. One entry per CDR3 protein results from TCRdb running MiXCR on the multiplex PCR reads. The sample records 650,000 to 850,000 distinct CDR3 sequences, about 32% being singletons. This TCR came from a female donor with Graves disease. This chain uses TRBV2 with TRBJ1-2; D may be TRBD1 (5 bases). The specimen comprised peripheral blood mononuclear cells (PBMCs), sampled when the disease was refractory, from a patient treated with antithyroid drugs. The CDR3 DNA reads TGTGCCAGCAGTCGGCTAGGGACGGATGGCTACACCTTC. As protein: CASSRLGTDGYTF.